The 9 T cell receptor beta chains listed next were all sequenced from one sample in a study of cytomegalovirus exposure and HLA in healthy donors. The PCR contained 60 Vbeta and 13 Jbeta primers. Profiled with immunoSEQ multiplex PCR; TCRdb holds only in-frame clones, not every one. The data hold approximately 140,000 clones, with 75% to 85% observed a single time. The sequenced sample consisted of PBMCs. These receptors originate from a woman aged 40 to 50 in good health and CMV-seronegative.

The chain is built from TRBV10-3 and TRBJ2-2, with a possible D match to TRBD1 (6 bases). Per the germline V gene, CDR1 is ENHRY and CDR2 is SYGVKD. The CDR3 has 14 amino acids. V was cut by 10 bases and J by 4 bases, with 16 bases left in between. CDR3 coding DNA: TGTGCCAGTGCAGGGGTTGGGAGCACCGGGGAGCTGTTTTTT. It yields the protein CASAGVGSTGELFF.

The chain employs TRBV28 and TRBJ2-3; 13 nucleotides align to TRBD2. This CDR3 spans 15 amino acids. Germline loops: CDR1 MDHEN, CDR2 SYDVKM. Trimming removed 6 bases from V and 7 bases from J; junction bases left unmatched: 7. The CDR3 DNA reads as TGTGCCAGCAGGCCCGGACTAGCGGGAGTCTATACGCAGTATTTT. It yields the protein CASRPGLAGVYTQYF.

This rearrangement joins TRBV9 to TRBJ2-7; TRBD1 matches at 7 bases. V trimming: 3 bases; J trimming: 1 base; junction bases outside the gene matches: 7. CDR3 size: 15 residues. CDR1 and CDR2 (germline): SGDLS, YYNGEE. This chain's CDR3 is CASSATQGHSYEQYF. The CDR3 DNA is TGTGCCAGCAGCGCCACACAGGGGCATTCCTACGAGCAGTACTTC.

Note on this clone: Germline is not matched at one junction end, which may reflect a read error. The chain combines TRBV11-2 with TRBJ2-7, with a possible D match to TRBD1 (5 bases). In germline, CDR1 is SGHAT, CDR2 FQNNGV. CDR3 size: 11 residues. CDR3 protein: CASSPGHGSHF. The CDR3 region has the DNA TGTGCCAGCAGCCCCGGACACGGTTCTCACTTC.

J is TRBJ1-2 and V is TRBV9; no clear D gene. Germline CDR1 is SGDLS and CDR2 is YYNGEE. V lost 3 bases and J lost 4, with 4 bases in between. The CDR3 has 11 amino acids. CDR3 sequence: CASSDIYGYTF. CDR3 bases: TGTGCCAGCAGCGACATCTATGGCTACACCTTC. Full variable domain (outside the CDR3, taken from reference TRBV9 and TRBJ1-2): DSGVTQTPKHLITATGQRVTLRCSPRSGDLSVYWYQQSLDQGLQFLIQYYNGEERAKGNILERFSAQQFPDLHSELNLSSLELGDSALYFCASSDIYGYTFGSGTRLTVV.

The chain uses TRBV27 and TRBJ1-5, with 8 bases that match TRBD1. Germline V gene sequence: CDR1 MNHEY, CDR2 SMNVEV (reference sequence). This CDR3 has 16 residues. Trimming took 5 bases from V and 0 from J; bases not matched to a gene: 6. The chain's CDR3 is CASSARQGYSNQPQHF. CDR3 nucleotides: TGTGCCAGCAGTGCCCGACAGGGGTATAGCAATCAGCCCCAGCATTTT.

The V call is TRBV28, the J call TRBJ2-1; no firm D call. The CDR3 spans 13 residues. CDR1 MDHEN and CDR2 SYDVKM come from the germline V gene. Trimming removed 5 bases from V and 6 bases from J, with 11 bases in between. The DNA of the CDR3 is TGTGCCAGCAGTCGACCAGGAAGCAATGAGCAGTTCTTC. This gives the protein CASSRPGSNEQFF.

The chain employs TRBV9 and TRBJ2-1; perhaps TRBD2 as D (5 bases). The CDR3 totals 15 residues. Trimming left V 0 bases short and J 4 bases short, with 11 bases between. Germline CDR1 and CDR2: SGDLS and YYNGEE. The CDR3 region is CASSVGSTSYNEQFF. The CDR3 coding sequence is TGTGCCAGCAGCGTAGGCTCTACTAGTTACAATGAGCAGTTCTTC. Drawing the rest from reference TRBV9 and TRBJ2-1, the complete variable domain is DSGVTQTPKHLITATGQRVTLRCSPRSGDLSVYWYQQSLDQGLQFLIQYYNGEERAKGNILERFSAQQFPDLHSELNLSSLELGDSALYFCASSVGSTSYNEQFFGPGTRLTVL.

About this clone itself: At one boundary the junction diverges from the germline segment, which might be a read error. The gene calls are TRBV7-7 and TRBJ2-7, with D perhaps TRBD2 (5 bases). The germline V gene encodes CDR1 SSHAT and CDR2 FNYEAQ (reference sequence). There are 16 residues in the CDR3. CDR3 nucleotide sequence: TGTGCTAGCAGCCCCCGCTTGGGTAGCGAGGACTACGAGCAGTACTTC. Translated: CASSPRLGSEDYEQYF. The full variable domain, completed using reference TRBV7-7 and TRBJ2-7, is GAGVSQSPRYKVTKRGQDVTLRCDPISSHATLYWYQQALGQGPEFLTYFNYEAQPDKSGLPSDRFSAERPEGSISTLTIQRTEQRDSAMYRCASSPRLGSEDYEQYFGPGTRLTVT.